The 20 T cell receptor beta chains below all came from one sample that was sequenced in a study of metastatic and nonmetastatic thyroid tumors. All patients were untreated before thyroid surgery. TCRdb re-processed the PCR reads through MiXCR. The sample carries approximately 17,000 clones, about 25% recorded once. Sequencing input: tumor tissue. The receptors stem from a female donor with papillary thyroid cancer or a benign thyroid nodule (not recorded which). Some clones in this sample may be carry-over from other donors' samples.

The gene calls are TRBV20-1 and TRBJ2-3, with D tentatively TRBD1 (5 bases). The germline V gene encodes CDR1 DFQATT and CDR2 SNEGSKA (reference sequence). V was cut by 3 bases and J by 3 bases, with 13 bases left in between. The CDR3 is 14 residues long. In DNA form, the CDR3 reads TGCAGTGCTAGGACTGGGGCCGAAACAGATACGCAGTATTTT. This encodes CSARTGAETDTQYF.

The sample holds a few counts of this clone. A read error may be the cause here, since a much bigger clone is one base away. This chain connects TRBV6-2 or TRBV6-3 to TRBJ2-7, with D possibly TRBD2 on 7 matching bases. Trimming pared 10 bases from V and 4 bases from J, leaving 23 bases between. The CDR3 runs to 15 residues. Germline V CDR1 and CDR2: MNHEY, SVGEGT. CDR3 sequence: CAITWSGGAGYEQYF. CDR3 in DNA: TGTGCCATCACCTGGAGTGGGGGGGCCGGATACGAGCAGTACTTC.

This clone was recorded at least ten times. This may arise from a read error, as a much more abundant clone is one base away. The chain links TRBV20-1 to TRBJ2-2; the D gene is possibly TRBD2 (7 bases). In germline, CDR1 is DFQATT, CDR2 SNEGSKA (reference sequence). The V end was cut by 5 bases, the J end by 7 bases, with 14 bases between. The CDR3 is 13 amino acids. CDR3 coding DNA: TGCAGTGCTGGCGGGGGAGGGGGCGGGGAGCTGTTTTTT. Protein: CSAGGGGGGELFF.

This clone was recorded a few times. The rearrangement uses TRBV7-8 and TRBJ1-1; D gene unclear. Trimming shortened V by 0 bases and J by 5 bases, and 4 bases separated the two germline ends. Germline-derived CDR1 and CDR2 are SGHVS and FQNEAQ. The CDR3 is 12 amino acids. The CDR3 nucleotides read TGTGCCAGCAGCTTAGCGGGGACTGAAGCTTTCTTT. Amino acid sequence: CASSLAGTEAFF.

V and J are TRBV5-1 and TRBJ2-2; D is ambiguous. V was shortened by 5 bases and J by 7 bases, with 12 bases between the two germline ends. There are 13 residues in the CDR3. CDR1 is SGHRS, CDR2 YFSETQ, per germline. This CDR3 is CASSSRIGGELFF. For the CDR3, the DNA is TGCGCCAGCAGTTCAAGAATTGGCGGGGAGCTGTTTTTT.

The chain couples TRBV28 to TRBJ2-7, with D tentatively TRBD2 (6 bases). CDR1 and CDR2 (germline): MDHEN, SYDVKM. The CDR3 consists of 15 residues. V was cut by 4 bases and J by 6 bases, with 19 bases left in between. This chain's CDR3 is CASSSHREQPSEQYF. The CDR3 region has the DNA TGTGCCAGCAGTTCCCACCGGGAGCAGCCGAGCGAGCAGTACTTC.

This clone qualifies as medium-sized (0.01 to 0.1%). The CDR3 loop reads CATSGPRVGGGKYNEQFF. CDR3 coding DNA: TGTGCCACCAGTGGCCCTAGAGTAGGGGGCGGGAAGTACAATGAGCAGTTCTTC. This rearrangement joins TRBV24-1 to TRBJ2-1; TRBD1 is a possible D gene (7 bases). V was clipped by 5 bases and J by 4 bases, with 23 bases between them. The V gene's germline CDR1 is KGHDR and CDR2 SFDVKD. The CDR3 has 18 amino acids.

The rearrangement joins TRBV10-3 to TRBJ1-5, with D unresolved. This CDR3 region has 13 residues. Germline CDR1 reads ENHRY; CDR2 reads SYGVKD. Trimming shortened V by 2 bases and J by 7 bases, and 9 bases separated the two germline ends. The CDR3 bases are TGTGCCATCAGTGAGGCGGCGGCCCAGCCCCAGCATTTT. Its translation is CAISEAAAQPQHF.

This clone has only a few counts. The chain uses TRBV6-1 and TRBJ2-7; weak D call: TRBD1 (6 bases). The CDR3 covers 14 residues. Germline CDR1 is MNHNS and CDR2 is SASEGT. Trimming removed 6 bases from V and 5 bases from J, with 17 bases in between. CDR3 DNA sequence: TGTGCCAGCAGCCTGACGTCTAGGGGGAACGAGCAGTACTTC. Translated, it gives CASSLTSRGNEQYF.

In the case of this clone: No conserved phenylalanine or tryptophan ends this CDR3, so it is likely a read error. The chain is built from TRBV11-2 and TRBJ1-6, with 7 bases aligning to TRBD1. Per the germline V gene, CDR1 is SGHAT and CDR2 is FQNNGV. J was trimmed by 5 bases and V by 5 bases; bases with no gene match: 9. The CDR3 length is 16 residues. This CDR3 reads CASSRQGPGNNSPLHL. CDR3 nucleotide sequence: TGTGCCAGCAGCAGACAGGGCCCGGGGAATAATTCACCCCTCCACCTT.

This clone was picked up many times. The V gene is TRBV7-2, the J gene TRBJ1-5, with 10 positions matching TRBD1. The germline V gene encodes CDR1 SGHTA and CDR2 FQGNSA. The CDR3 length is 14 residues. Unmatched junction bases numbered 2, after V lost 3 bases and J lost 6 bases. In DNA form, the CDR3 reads TGTGCCAGCAGCTTCCGGGACAGGGGTCAGCCCCAGCATTTT. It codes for CASSFRDRGQPQHF.

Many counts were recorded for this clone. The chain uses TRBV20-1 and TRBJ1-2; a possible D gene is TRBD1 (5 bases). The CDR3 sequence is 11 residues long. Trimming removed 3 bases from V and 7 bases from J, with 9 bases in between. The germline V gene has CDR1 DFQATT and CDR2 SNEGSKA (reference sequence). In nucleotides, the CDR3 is TGCAGTGCTAGCAGGGTCGGTGGCTACACCTTC. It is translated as CSASRVGGYTF.

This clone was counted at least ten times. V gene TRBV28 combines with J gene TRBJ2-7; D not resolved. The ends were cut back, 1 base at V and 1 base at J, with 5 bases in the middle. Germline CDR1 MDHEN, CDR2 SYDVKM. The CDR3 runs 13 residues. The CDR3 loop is CASSLLFSYEQYF. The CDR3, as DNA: TGTGCCAGCAGTTTATTATTTTCCTACGAGCAGTACTTC.

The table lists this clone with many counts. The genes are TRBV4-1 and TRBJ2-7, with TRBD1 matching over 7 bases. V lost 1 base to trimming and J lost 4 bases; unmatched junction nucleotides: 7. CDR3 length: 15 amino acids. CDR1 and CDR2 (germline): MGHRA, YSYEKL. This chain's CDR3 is CASSQAGKQGYEQYF. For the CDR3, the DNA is TGCGCCAGCAGCCAAGCAGGGAAACAGGGGTACGAGCAGTACTTC.

CDR3 coding DNA: TGTGCCAGTAGTATGATCCCGGGACAGGCCTATAGCAATCAGCCCCAGCATTTT. Residues: CASSMIPGQAYSNQPQHF. The gene calls are TRBV19 and TRBJ1-5; 8 bases match TRBD1. The CDR3 is made up of 18 amino acids. The V gene end was trimmed by 3 bases and the J gene end by 0 bases; junction bases not matched to a gene: 10. Germline CDR1 LNHDA, CDR2 SQIVND (reference sequence).

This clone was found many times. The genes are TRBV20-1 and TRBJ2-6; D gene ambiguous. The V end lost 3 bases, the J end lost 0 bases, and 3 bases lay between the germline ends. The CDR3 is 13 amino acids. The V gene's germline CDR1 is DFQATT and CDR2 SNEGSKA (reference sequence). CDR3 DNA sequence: TGCAGTGCTAGGTTCTCTGGGGCCAACGTCCTGACTTTC. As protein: CSARFSGANVLTF.

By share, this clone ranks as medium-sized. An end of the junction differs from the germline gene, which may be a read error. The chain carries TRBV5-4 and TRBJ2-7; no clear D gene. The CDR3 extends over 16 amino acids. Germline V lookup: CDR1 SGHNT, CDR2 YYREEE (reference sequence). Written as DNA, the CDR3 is TGCGCCAGCAGCTTGGGTTTCGACGCAGACTCCTACGAGCAGTACTTC. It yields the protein CASSLGFDADSYEQYF.

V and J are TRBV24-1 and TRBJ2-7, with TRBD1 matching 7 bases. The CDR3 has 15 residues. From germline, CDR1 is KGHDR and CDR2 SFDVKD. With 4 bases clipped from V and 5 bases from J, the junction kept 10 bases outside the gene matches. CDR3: CATSDPWTGGDEQYF. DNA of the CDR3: TGTGCCACCAGTGACCCCTGGACAGGTGGCGACGAGCAGTACTTC.

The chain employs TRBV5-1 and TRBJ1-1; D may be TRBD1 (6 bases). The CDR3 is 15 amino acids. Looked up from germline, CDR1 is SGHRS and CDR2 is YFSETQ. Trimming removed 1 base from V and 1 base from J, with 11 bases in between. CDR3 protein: CASSLFTGKNTEAFF. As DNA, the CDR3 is TGCGCCAGCAGCTTGTTCACAGGGAAGAACACTGAAGCTTTCTTT.

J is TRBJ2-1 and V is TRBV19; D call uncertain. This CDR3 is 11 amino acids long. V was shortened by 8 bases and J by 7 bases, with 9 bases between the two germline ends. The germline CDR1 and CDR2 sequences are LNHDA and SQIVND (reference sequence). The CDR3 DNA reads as TGTGCCAGTCAGATTGTAAATGAGCAGTTCTTC. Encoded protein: CASQIVNEQFF. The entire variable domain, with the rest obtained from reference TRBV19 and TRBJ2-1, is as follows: DGGITQSPKYLFRKEGQNVTLSCEQNLNHDAMYWYRQDPGQGLRLIYYSQIVNDFQKGDIAEGYSVSREKKESFPLTVTSAQKNPTAFYLCASQIVNEQFFGPGTRLTVL.